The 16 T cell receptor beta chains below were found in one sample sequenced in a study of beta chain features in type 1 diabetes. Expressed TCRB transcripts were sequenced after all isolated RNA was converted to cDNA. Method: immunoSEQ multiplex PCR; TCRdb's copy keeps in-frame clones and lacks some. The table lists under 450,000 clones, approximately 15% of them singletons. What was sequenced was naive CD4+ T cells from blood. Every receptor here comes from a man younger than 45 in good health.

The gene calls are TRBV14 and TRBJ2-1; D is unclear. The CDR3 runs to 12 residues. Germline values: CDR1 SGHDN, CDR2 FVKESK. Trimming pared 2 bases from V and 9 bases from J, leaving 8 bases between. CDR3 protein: CASSQFSTEQFF. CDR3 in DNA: TGTGCCAGCAGCCAATTTTCAACTGAGCAGTTCTTC. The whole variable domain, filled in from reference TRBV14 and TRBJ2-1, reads EAGVTQFPSHSVIEKGQTVTLRCDPISGHDNLYWYRRVMGKEIKFLLHFVKESKQDESGMPNNRFLAERTGGTYSTLKVQPAELEDSGVYFCASSQFSTEQFFGPGTRLTVL.

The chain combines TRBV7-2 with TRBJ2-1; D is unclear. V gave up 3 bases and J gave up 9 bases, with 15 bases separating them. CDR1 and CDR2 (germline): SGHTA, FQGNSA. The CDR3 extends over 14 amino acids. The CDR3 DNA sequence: TGTGCCAGCAGCTTGCGTCCGGAGAATATTGAGCAGTTCTTC. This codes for CASSLRPENIEQFF.

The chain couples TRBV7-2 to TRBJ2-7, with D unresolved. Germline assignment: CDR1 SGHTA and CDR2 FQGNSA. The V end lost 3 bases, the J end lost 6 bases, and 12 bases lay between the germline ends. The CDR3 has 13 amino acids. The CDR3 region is CASSFSRSSEQYF. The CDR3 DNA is TGTGCCAGCAGCTTTAGTCGGTCTTCCGAGCAGTACTTC.

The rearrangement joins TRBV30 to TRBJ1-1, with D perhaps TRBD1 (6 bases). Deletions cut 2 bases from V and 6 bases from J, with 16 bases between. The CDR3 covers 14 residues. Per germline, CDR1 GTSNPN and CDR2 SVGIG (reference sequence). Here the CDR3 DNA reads TGTGCCTGGAGTCCGCTGACAGGTCTGGCTGAAGCTTTCTTT. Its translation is CAWSPLTGLAEAFF.

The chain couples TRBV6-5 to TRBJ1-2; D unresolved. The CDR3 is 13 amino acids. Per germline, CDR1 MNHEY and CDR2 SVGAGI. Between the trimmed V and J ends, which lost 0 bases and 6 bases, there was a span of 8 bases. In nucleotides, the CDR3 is TGTGCCAGCAGTTACTCGGGTCCCGATGGCTACACCTTC. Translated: CASSYSGPDGYTF.

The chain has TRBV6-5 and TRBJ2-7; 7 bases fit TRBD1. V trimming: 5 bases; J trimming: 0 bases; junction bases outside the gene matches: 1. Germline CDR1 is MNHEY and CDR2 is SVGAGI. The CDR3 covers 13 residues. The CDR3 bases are TGTGCCAGCAGTCCAGGGGGCTCCTACGAGCAGTACTTC. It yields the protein CASSPGGSYEQYF.

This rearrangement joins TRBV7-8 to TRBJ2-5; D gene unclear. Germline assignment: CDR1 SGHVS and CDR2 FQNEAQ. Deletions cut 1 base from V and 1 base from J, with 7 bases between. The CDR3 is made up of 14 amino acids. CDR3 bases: TGTGCCAGCAGCTTAGGTCTCAGCCAAGAGACCCAGTACTTC. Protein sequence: CASSLGLSQETQYF.

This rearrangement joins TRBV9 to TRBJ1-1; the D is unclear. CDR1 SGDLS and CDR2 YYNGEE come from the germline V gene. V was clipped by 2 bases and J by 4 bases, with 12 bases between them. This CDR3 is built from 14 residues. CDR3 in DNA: TGTGCCAGCAGCGTCACAGTCGGGCCCACTGAAGCTTTCTTT. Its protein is CASSVTVGPTEAFF.

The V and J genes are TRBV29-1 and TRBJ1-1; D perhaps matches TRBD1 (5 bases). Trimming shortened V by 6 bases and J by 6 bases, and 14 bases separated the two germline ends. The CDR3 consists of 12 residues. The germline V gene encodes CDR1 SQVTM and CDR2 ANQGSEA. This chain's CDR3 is CSVGDLSSEAFF. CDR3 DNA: TGCAGCGTCGGGGACTTAAGCTCTGAAGCTTTCTTT.

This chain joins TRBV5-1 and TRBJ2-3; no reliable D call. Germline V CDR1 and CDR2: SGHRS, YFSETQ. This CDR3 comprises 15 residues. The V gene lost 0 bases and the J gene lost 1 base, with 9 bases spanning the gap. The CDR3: CASSLEARGTDTQYF. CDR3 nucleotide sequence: TGCGCCAGCAGCTTGGAGGCCCGGGGCACAGATACGCAGTATTTT.

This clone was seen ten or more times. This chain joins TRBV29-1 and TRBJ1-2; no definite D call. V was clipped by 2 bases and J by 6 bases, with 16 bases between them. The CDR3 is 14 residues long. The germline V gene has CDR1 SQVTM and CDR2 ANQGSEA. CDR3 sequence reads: CSVELEESDHGYTF. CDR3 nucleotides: TGCAGCGTTGAACTGGAGGAATCCGATCATGGCTACACCTTC.

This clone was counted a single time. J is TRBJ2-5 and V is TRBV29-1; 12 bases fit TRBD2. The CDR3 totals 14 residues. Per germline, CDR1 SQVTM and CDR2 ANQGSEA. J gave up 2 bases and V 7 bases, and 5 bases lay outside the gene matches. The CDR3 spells CSGRLAGVQETQYF. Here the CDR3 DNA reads TGCAGCGGGAGACTAGCGGGGGTGCAAGAGACCCAGTACTTC.

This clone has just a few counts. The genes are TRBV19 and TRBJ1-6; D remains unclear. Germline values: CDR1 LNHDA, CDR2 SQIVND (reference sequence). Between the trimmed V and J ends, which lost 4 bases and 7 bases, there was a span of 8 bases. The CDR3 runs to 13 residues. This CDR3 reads CASSTDWNSPLHF. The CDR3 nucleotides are TGTGCCAGTAGTACAGATTGGAATTCACCCCTCCACTTT.

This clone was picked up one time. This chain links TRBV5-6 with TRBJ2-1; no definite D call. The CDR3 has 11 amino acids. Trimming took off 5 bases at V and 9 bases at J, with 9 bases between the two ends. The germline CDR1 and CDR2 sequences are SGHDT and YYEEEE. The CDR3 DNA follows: TGTGCCAGCAGGTCCCTAGGTGAGCAGTTCTTC. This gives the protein CASRSLGEQFF. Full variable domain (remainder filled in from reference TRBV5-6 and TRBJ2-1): DAGVTQSPTHLIKTRGQQVTLRCSPKSGHDTVSWYQQALGQGPQFIFQYYEEEERQRGNFPDRFSGHQFPNYSSELNVNALLLGDSALYLCASRSLGEQFFGPGTRLTVL.

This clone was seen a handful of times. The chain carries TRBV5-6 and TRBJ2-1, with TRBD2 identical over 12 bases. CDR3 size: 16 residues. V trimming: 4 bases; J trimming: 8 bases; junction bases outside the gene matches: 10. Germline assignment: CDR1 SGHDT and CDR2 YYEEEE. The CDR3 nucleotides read TGTGCCAGCAGCGTACCGACTAGCGGGAGCGGGCATGAGCAGTTCTTC. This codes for CASSVPTSGSGHEQFF. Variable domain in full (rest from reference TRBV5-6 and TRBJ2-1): DAGVTQSPTHLIKTRGQQVTLRCSPKSGHDTVSWYQQALGQGPQFIFQYYEEEERQRGNFPDRFSGHQFPNYSSELNVNALLLGDSALYLCASSVPTSGSGHEQFFGPGTRLTVL.

In DNA form, the CDR3 reads TGCAGTGCTAGTTTGGGGGCAGAGCAGTACTTC. Its translation is CSASLGAEQYF. The chain carries TRBV20-1 and TRBJ2-7, with D possibly TRBD1 on 6 matching bases. The V end was cut by 3 bases, the J end by 7 bases, with 10 bases between. The germline CDR1 and CDR2 sequences are DFQATT and SNEGSKA (reference sequence). This CDR3 contains 11 residues.